The clone carrying this T cell receptor (beta chain) was counted a few times. These data come from a study of T cells in Graves' hyperthyroidism and ophthalmopathy. There were TCR beta CDR3 regions amplified from RNA transcripts. A first-round RT-PCR of the TCR CDR3 used the HTBI primer set. Each CDR3 protein is one row after TCRdb ran MiXCR on the multiplex PCR reads. The sample carries over 700,000 distinct CDR3 sequences, roughly a sixth recorded once. This TCR was sampled from a woman between 45 and 65 years old with Graves' hyperthyroidism that later progressed to Graves' ophthalmopathy. Material: blood.

CDR3: CASSQAGAPYNEQFF. The CDR3, as DNA: TGTGCCAGCAGCCAAGCGGGGGCCCCCTACAATGAGCAGTTCTTC. The chain combines TRBV7-9 with TRBJ2-1, with TRBD2 identical over 8 bases. Germline V gene data show CDR1 as SEHNR and CDR2 as FQNEAQ (reference sequence). Losses at the gene ends were 5 bases for V and 2 bases for J; bases not matched to a gene: 5. CDR3 size: 15 residues.